This T cell receptor beta chain was observed in a study of T cell repertoires in cytomegalovirus infection. TCRdb recomputed calls from the reads with MiXCR, one row per CDR3 protein. In the table there are roughly 320,000 distinct CDR3 sequences, over 7.5% of which are singletons. This CDR3 is built from 15 residues. V dropped 7 bases and J dropped 9; count of bases not matched to a gene: 14. Germline-derived CDR1 and CDR2 are SGHTA and FQGNSA. Regarding this clonotype: A much larger clone differs from this one at a single base, so this may be a read error.

V gene TRBV7-2 combines with J gene TRBJ2-1; TRBD2 agrees at 8 bases. This sequence originates from a human donor in good health (CMV status not recorded). Some clones in this sample may be carry-over from other donors' samples. Sequenced sample: PBMCs. The CDR3 loop is CASNFTGGAISEQFF. The CDR3 DNA reads as TGTGCCAGCAACTTTACGGGGGGGGCGATCAGTGAGCAGTTCTTC.